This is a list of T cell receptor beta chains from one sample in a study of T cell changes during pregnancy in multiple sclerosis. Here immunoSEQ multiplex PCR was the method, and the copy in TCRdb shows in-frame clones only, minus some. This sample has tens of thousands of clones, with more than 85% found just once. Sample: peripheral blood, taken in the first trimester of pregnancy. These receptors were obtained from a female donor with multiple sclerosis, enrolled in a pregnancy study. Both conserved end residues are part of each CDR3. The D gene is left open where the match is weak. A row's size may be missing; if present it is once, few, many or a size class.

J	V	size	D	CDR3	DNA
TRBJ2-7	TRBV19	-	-	CASSYRDEEYF	TGTGCCAGTAGTTACAGGGACGAGGAGTACTTC
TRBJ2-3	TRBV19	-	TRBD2	CASSIGLADTQYF	TGTGCCAGTAGTATCGGACTAGCAGATACGCAGTATTTT
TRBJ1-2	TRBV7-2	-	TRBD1	CASSFDRGLYGYTF	TGTGCCAGCAGCTTTGACAGGGGGCTCTATGGCTACACCTTC
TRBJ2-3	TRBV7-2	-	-	CASSLYGGRPTDTQYF	TGTGCCAGCAGCTTATATGGGGGGAGGCCCACAGATACGCAGTATTTT
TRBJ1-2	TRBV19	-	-	CASSIRGSRLYGYTF	TGTGCCAGTAGTATAAGGGGCAGCCGTCTCTATGGCTACACCTTC
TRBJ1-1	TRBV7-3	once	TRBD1	CASSLTGPNTEAFF	TGTGCCAGCAGCCTGACAGGGCCGAACACTGAAGCTTTCTTT
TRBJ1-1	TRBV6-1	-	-	CASSDPGWGTEAFF	TGTGCCAGCAGTGATCCAGGGTGGGGTACTGAAGCTTTCTTT
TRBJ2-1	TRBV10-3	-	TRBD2	CATQSRRGDYNEQFF	TGTGCCACCCAATCGAGGCGGGGGGACTACAATGAGCAGTTCTTC
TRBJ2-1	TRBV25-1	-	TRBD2	CASRGLAGDEQFF	TGTGCCAGCAGGGGACTAGCGGGGGACGAGCAGTTCTTC
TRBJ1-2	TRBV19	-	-	CASSRPGTNYGYTF	TGTGCCAGTAGTAGACCGGGTACTAACTATGGCTACACCTTC
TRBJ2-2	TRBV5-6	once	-	CASSFPVANTGELFF	TGTGCCAGCAGCTTTCCTGTCGCGAACACCGGGGAGCTGTTTTTT
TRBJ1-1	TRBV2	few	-	CASGQKNTEAFF	TGTGCCAGCGGGCAAAAGAACACTGAAGCTTTCTTT
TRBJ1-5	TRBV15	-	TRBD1	CATSRETTGPQPQHF	TGTGCCACCAGCAGAGAGACGACAGGGCCCCAGCCCCAGCATTTT
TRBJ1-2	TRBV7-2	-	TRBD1	CASSSPTGTAGYGYTF	TGTGCCAGCAGCTCACCAACCGGGACAGCGGGCTATGGCTACACCTTC
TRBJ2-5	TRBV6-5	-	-	CASSLISEETQYF	TGTGCCAGCAGTTTAATATCGGAAGAGACCCAGTACTTC
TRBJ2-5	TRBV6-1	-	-	CASTGEYQETQYF	TGTGCCAGTACTGGGGAGTACCAAGAGACCCAGTACTTC
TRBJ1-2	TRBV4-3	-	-	CASSQERGGYTF	TGCGCCAGCAGCCAAGAAAGAGGTGGCTACACCTTC